These T cell receptor beta chains were read from a single sample in a study of post-analysis software for immune sequencing data. Each CDR3 protein gets one entry after TCRdb re-called the PCR reads with MiXCR. Here the sample spans about 430,000 distinct CDR3 sequences, about 40% being singletons. Sequencing was done on a sample of blood. These TCRs come from a girl aged 2 to 10 with multiple sclerosis. Both conserved end residues are part of each CDR3. The order of the fields is V gene, clone size, J gene, D gene, CDR3 DNA, CDR3 protein. D genes are given only for firm matches. The size field is filled for only some rows; it gives once, few, many or a size class.

TRBV5-1	-	TRBJ1-3	-	TGCGCCAGCAGCACCGGGACCTCTGGAAACACCATATATTTT	CASSTGTSGNTIYF
TRBV10-3	many	TRBJ2-5	-	TGTGCCTCCGGGGCAGGCTTAGAGACCCAGTACTTC	CASGAGLETQYF
TRBV5-1	few	TRBJ1-1	-	TGCGCCAGCAGCGTATCACAGGGAGGCACTGAAGCTTTCTTT	CASSVSQGGTEAFF
TRBV28	-	TRBJ1-2	-	TGTGCCAGCAGTTTGCCCCCCGGGGGCTACACCTTC	CASSLPPGGYTF
TRBV20-1	-	TRBJ2-1	TRBD2	TGCAGTGCTAGACGGGGGCTAGCGGGCGAGCAGTTCTTC	CSARRGLAGEQFF
TRBV4-2	-	TRBJ2-1	TRBD2	TGTGCCAGCAGCCAAGATTCCCGCCCGCTAGCGGGGTTTCCCGATGAGCAGTTCTTC	CASSQDSRPLAGFPDEQFF
TRBV7-7	-	TRBJ2-2	-	TGTGCCAGCAGTCGAGACTGGGACCTGAACACCGGGGAGCTGTTTTTT	CASSRDWDLNTGELFF
TRBV27	-	TRBJ2-1	TRBD2	TGTGCCAGCAGTTTGTCTAGCGGGAGGGGGTACAATGAGCAGTTCTTC	CASSLSSGRGYNEQFF
TRBV9	-	TRBJ1-6	-	TGTGCCAGCAGCGTGAGACCAGGCCGCAATTCACCCCTCCACTTT	CASSVRPGRNSPLHF
TRBV20-1	-	TRBJ2-7	TRBD2	TGCAGTGCTAGAGATCGGGGGACTACCGACGAGCAGTACTTC	CSARDRGTTDEQYF
TRBV29-1	few	TRBJ2-1	TRBD2	TGCAGCGGGCTAGCGGGCTACTCCTACAATGAGCAGTTCTTC	CSGLAGYSYNEQFF
TRBV20-1	few	TRBJ1-2	-	TGCAGTGCTAGTATCGACAGTTTCTATGGCTACACCTTC	CSASIDSFYGYTF
TRBV28	-	TRBJ2-1	TRBD2	TGTGCCAGCAGGCGAGGACTAGCGGCCTCCTACAATGAGCAGTTCTTC	CASRRGLAASYNEQFF
TRBV5-4	-	TRBJ2-7	-	TGTGCCAGCAGCTTACAGGGCCCCAGGCGCGAGCAGTACTTC	CASSLQGPRREQYF
TRBV15	few	TRBJ2-1	TRBD1	TGTGCCACCAGCAGAGATTATATTGTGATCCGGGACAGGGGCGGTAATGAGCAGTTCTTC	CATSRDYIVIRDRGGNEQFF
TRBV7-9	-	TRBJ1-1	-	TGTGCCAGCAGCCCACGGAAAGGACAGAACACTGAAGCTTTCTTT	CASSPRKGQNTEAFF
TRBV5-5	-	TRBJ2-7	-	TGTGCCAGCAGCTTGGTTCGGAACTACGAGCAGTACTTC	CASSLVRNYEQYF
TRBV5-1	-	TRBJ2-3	-	TGCGCCAGCAGCGAAGACAGATTTACTCCCACAGATACGCAGTATTTT	CASSEDRFTPTDTQYF
TRBV20-1	many	TRBJ2-5	TRBD2	TGCAGTGCTAGAGTCCTAGCGGGGAGGGGGGAGACCCAGTACTTC	CSARVLAGRGETQYF
TRBV7-3	few	TRBJ2-5	TRBD1	TGTGCCAGCAGCTTAGATTGCTCGGGACAGGGGGAAGAGACCCAGTACTTC	CASSLDCSGQGEETQYF
TRBV12-3/TRBV12-4	many	TRBJ2-1	-	TGTGCCAGCAGCTCCTACAATGAGCAGTTCTTC	CASSSYNEQFF
TRBV28	-	TRBJ2-3	-	TGTGCCAGCAGCAAGTTCGTAGACTACCGCACAGATACGCAGTATTTT	CASSKFVDYRTDTQYF
TRBV6-5	-	TRBJ2-5	TRBD2	TGTGCCAGCAGTCCGACTAGCGGGGGGTTCGGGAAGACCCAGTACTTC	CASSPTSGGFGKTQYF
TRBV10-3	-	TRBJ1-5	-	TGTGCCATCAGTGAGTCGGCGGGATTGGACAATCAGCCCCAGCATTTT	CAISESAGLDNQPQHF
TRBV6-5	-	TRBJ2-5	-	TGTGCCAGCAGTTACTTTGGACAGACCCAAGAGACCCAGTACTTC	CASSYFGQTQETQYF
TRBV20-1	few	TRBJ1-2	-	TGCAGTGCTCAAGGAAAGAGTTGGGGGGAAAGCTATGGCTACACCTTC	CSAQGKSWGESYGYTF
TRBV7-9	-	TRBJ2-5	-	TGTGCCAGCAGCCGGACATCCTACAAGCAGTACTTC	CASSRTSYKQYF
TRBV3-1	-	TRBJ1-6	-	TGTGCCAGCAGCCCTCAGTCGGTGCAGGCAAATAATTCACCCCTCCACTTT	CASSPQSVQANNSPLHF
TRBV28	once	TRBJ1-1	-	TGTGCCAGCAGTTTACCACACAGGAACACTGAAGCTTTCTTT	CASSLPHRNTEAFF
TRBV6-5	-	TRBJ2-3	-	TGTGCCAGCAGTTACTCGTCAGGGATCGGCACAGATACGCAGTATTTT	CASSYSSGIGTDTQYF
TRBV28	-	TRBJ2-1	TRBD2	TGTGCCAGCAGAGGACTAGCGGGGGGTGGCTACAATGAGCAGTTCTTC	CASRGLAGGGYNEQFF
TRBV28	few	TRBJ2-7	TRBD2	TGTGCCAGCAGTGAGACGGGGGGCTACGAGCAGTACTTC	CASSETGGYEQYF
TRBV7-2	-	TRBJ2-5	-	TGTGCCAGCAGCTTAGCTTTGCGAGGGATGGAGACCCAGTACTTC	CASSLALRGMETQYF
TRBV12-5	-	TRBJ2-7	TRBD1	TGTGCTAGTGGGCTAGGGACAGTCTACGAGCAGTACTTC	CASGLGTVYEQYF
TRBV29-1	-	TRBJ2-7	TRBD2	TGCAGCGTGGGGGGGGCTAGCGGGAGCGATTACGAGCAGTACTTC	CSVGGASGSDYEQYF
TRBV6-1	-	TRBJ2-1	-	TGTGCCAGCAGCGAAACAGGATACAATGAGCAGTTCTTC	CASSETGYNEQFF
TRBV4-3	-	TRBJ2-7	-	TGCGCCAGCAGCCAATACCGGGACGCGTACGAGCAGTACTTC	CASSQYRDAYEQYF
TRBV4-2	-	TRBJ2-7	-	TGTGCCAGCAGCCAAGATCTGACGTACGAGCAGTACTTC	CASSQDLTYEQYF
TRBV5-1	-	TRBJ2-1	TRBD1	TGCGCCAGTATCCGGGACAGGGGGGAGAATGAGCAGTTCTTC	CASIRDRGENEQFF
TRBV29-1	-	TRBJ2-7	TRBD2	TGCAGCGTGGCTTACGTAGACAGGGTGCCTAGCGGGAGAGTGGGTGAGCAGTACTTC	CSVAYVDRVPSGRVGEQYF
TRBV7-2	-	TRBJ2-1	TRBD2	TGTGCCAGCAGCTATTCATTTTTCGGGACTAGCGGGCACAATGAGCAGTTCTTC	CASSYSFFGTSGHNEQFF
TRBV29-1	-	TRBJ2-7	-	TGCAGCGTTGGATCCCTCGTTGGGGACGAGCAGTACTTC	CSVGSLVGDEQYF
TRBV7-3	once	TRBJ2-1	-	TGTGCCAGCAGCCCGACTAGCCAGGGGGCTCGCAATGAGCAGTTCTTC	CASSPTSQGARNEQFF
TRBV27	few	TRBJ1-1	TRBD1	TGTGCCAGCAGTGCGGACAGGGGGCGATACACTGAAGCTTTCTTT	CASSADRGRYTEAFF
TRBV7-3	-	TRBJ2-1	TRBD2	TGTGCCAGCAGCTTAACTCCGGGAGCGGGAGGGGACAATGAGCAGTTCTTC	CASSLTPGAGGDNEQFF
TRBV10-3	-	TRBJ1-4	-	TGTGCCATCAGTGAGTCGGCGGCTGAAAAACTGTTTTTT	CAISESAAEKLFF
TRBV4-2	-	TRBJ2-3	TRBD2	TGTGCCAGCAGCCTAGGACTAGCCCCGCAGTATTTT	CASSLGLAPQYF
TRBV20-1	-	TRBJ2-1	-	TGCAGTGCTAGAGCACAGACAGACTACTTTATTTACAATGAGCAGTTCTTC	CSARAQTDYFIYNEQFF
TRBV5-1	-	TRBJ2-5	TRBD2	TGCGCCAGCAGCTTTAATAGCGGGGCCCAAGAGACCCAGTACTTC	CASSFNSGAQETQYF